This entry lists 14 T cell receptor beta chains sequenced from one sample in a study of OX40 agonist ivuxolimab in advanced cancers. Using immunoSEQ multiplex PCR, the repertoire was profiled, and TCRdb retains in-frame clones only, with some absent. The repertoire holds about 94,000 clones, roughly 84% seen once, with 0.3% to 0.35% in the top ten. The sequencing used CD4+ or CD8+ T cells sorted from blood, collected in a trial of the OX40 agonist ivuxolimab. The receptors were sampled from an adult with an advanced solid tumor such as melanoma, head and neck, liver or kidney cancer.

The V gene is TRBV7-8, the J gene TRBJ2-1; no definite D call. Germline lookup yields CDR1 SGHVS and CDR2 FQNEAQ. The CDR3 is 16 amino acids. Trimming left V 5 bases short and J 0 bases short, with 14 bases between. CDR3 nucleotides: TGTGCCAGCAGCCCAAGGACGGATCCCTCCTACAATGAGCAGTTCTTC. This gives the protein CASSPRTDPSYNEQFF.

The CDR3 DNA sequence: TGTGCCATCAGGTCGGGAAACGAGCAGTACTTC. As protein: CAIRSGNEQYF. J is TRBJ2-7 and V is TRBV10-3; tentatively, D is TRBD2 (5 bases). Trimming pared 6 bases from V and 5 bases from J, leaving 8 bases between. The V gene's germline CDR1 is ENHRY and CDR2 SYGVKD. The CDR3 covers 11 residues.

The genes are TRBV2 and TRBJ2-5; 9 bases are a match to TRBD2. This CDR3 contains 14 residues. CDR1 is SNHLY, CDR2 FYNNEI, per germline. After removal of 5 bases from V and 2 bases from J, the junction contained 3 bases not matched to a gene. DNA of the CDR3: TGTGCCAGCAGTCTTAGCGGGGGACAAGAGACCCAGTACTTC. Translating gives CASSLSGGQETQYF. Filled out from reference TRBV2 and TRBJ2-5, the complete variable domain reads EPEVTQTPSHQVTQMGQEVILRCVPISNHLYFYWYRQILGQKVEFLVSFYNNEISEKSEIFDDQFSVERPDGSNFTLKIRSTKLEDSAMYFCASSLSGGQETQYFGPGTRLLVL.

V and J are TRBV15 and TRBJ1-5, with TRBD1 as a possible D gene (6 bases). Trimming left V 0 bases short and J 11 bases short, with 17 bases between. Germline CDR1 LNHNV, CDR2 YYDKDF (reference sequence). The length of the CDR3 is 15 residues. CDR3 sequence (DNA): TGTGCCACCAGCAGAGAAGGGGGGGCCGGGGGGGCCCAGCATTTT. This sequence encodes CATSREGGAGGAQHF.

This chain joins TRBV23-1 and TRBJ2-7, with D possibly being TRBD1 (5 bases). TRBV23-1 is recorded as an ORF, its role being uncertain. The V and J ends lost 8 bases and 7 bases respectively, with 18 bases between them. This CDR3 region has 13 residues. The CDR3 region is CASCLGQPREQYF. In DNA form, the CDR3 reads TGCGCCAGCTGCCTGGGGCAGCCTAGAGAGCAGTACTTC.

This sequence joins TRBV19 and TRBJ2-7; TRBD1 matches at 9 bases. There are 14 residues in the CDR3. With V trimmed by 4 bases and J by 4 bases, 5 bases remained unmatched. Germline V lookup: CDR1 LNHDA, CDR2 SQIVND (reference sequence). CDR3 nucleotide sequence: TGTGCCAGTAGTACCCGACAGGGGGTGTACGAGCAGTACTTC. It encodes CASSTRQGVYEQYF.

The V and J genes are TRBV4-1 and TRBJ2-1, with a weak D call TRBD1 (6 bases). Per germline, CDR1 MGHRA and CDR2 YSYEKL. Trimming stripped 3 bases from V and 6 bases from J, with 18 bases between. There are 16 residues in the CDR3. CDR3 DNA: TGCGCCAGCAGCCAGGGACACCACTTTCAGGGCAATGAGCAGTTCTTC. It is translated as CASSQGHHFQGNEQFF.

The gene calls are TRBV19 and TRBJ2-5; no firm D call. CDR3 length: 15 amino acids. The germline V and J ends were trimmed by 8 bases and 2 bases, with 18 bases remaining between them. The germline V gene has CDR1 LNHDA and CDR2 SQIVND (reference sequence). The CDR3: CASHFGPSGQETQYF. The CDR3 DNA is TGTGCCAGTCATTTCGGTCCCTCTGGGCAAGAGACCCAGTACTTC.

The chain combines TRBV21-1 with TRBJ1-2; the table's D call of TRBD1 was not tested on the DNA. TRBV21-1 is noted as a pseudogene. The CDR3 totals 14 residues. In nucleotides, the CDR3 is TGTGCCAGCAGCAAAGGGGACAGAGACTATGGCTACACCTTC. The encoded protein is CASSKGDRDYGYTF.

The rearrangement links TRBV10-3 to TRBJ2-7; 8 positions match TRBD2. Germline-derived CDR1 and CDR2 are ENHRY and SYGVKD. V shed 3 bases and J 6 bases; nucleotides not matched to a gene: 13. CDR3 size: 16 residues. In DNA form, the CDR3 reads TGTGCCATCAGTGAACTAAGCGGGGGCCTCGGCGGCGAGCAGTACTTC. Its translation: CAISELSGGLGGEQYF.

This chain uses TRBV11-2 with TRBJ1-6, with unresolved D. Deletions cut 7 bases from V and 4 bases from J, with 14 bases between. Germline CDR1 SGHAT, CDR2 FQNNGV. The CDR3 extends over 15 amino acids. The CDR3 coding sequence is TGTGCCAGCACCCGAAGGAGTTTTTATAATTCACCCCTCCACTTT. Encoded protein: CASTRRSFYNSPLHF.

V and J are TRBV10-2 and TRBJ1-2; D possibly corresponds to TRBD1 (6 bases). This CDR3 is built from 16 residues. Trimming removed 2 bases at V and 4 bases at J, with 17 bases between. Germline V gene lookup returns CDR1 WSHSY and CDR2 SAAADI. The CDR3 DNA reads as TGCGCCAGCAGTGAGGCTCCGAAGGGGGAATTCTATGGCTACACCTTC. The encoded protein is CASSEAPKGEFYGYTF.

This chain links TRBV18 with TRBJ1-1; the match to TRBD1 covers 8 bases. This CDR3 contains 14 residues. V shed 6 bases, J shed 5 bases, and the junction held 8 bases outside the gene matches. CDR1 and CDR2 from the germline V gene are KGHSH and LQKENI. The CDR3 sequence: CASSQGAEGTEAFF. CDR3 nucleotides: TGTGCCAGCTCCCAGGGGGCGGAAGGGACTGAAGCTTTCTTT.

This chain links TRBV9 with TRBJ2-5; 9 nucleotides agree with TRBD2. This CDR3 is 14 amino acids long. Germline V lookup: CDR1 SGDLS, CDR2 YYNGEE. V lost 5 bases to trimming and J lost 5 bases; unmatched junction nucleotides: 7. CDR3 sequence reads: CASRAGGPGETQYF. CDR3 nucleotide sequence: TGTGCCAGCAGAGCGGGGGGCCCAGGGGAGACCCAGTACTTC.